The rows below give T cell receptor beta chains drawn from one sample of a study of blood T cells in healthy people across ages. A single record per CDR3 protein comes from TCRdb applying MiXCR to the 5' RACE reads. The table has hundreds of thousands of distinct CDR3 sequences, about 30% seen once. Sample: blood. Receptors originate from a woman over 75 in good health. Both conserved end residues are trimmed from each CDR3. Fields, in order: V gene, J gene, D gene, CDR3 protein. The D gene is left open where the match is weak.

TRBV5-1,TRBJ1-2,-,ASSSSTVYGYT
TRBV29-1,TRBJ1-1,TRBD1,SADRDDTEAF
TRBV7-3,TRBJ2-3,TRBD2,ASSLLAGFSTDTQY
TRBV6-1,TRBJ1-2,-,ASRPSQNYGYT
TRBV7-2,TRBJ1-1,-,ASSPTQLEAF
TRBV16,TRBJ2-5,-,ASSQSRGGETQY
TRBV7-2,TRBJ2-3,-,ASSIRGRGTDTQY
TRBV15,TRBJ2-3,-,ATSREGRGLTDTQY
TRBV5-1,TRBJ1-1,-,ASSDGPGAF
TRBV6-1,TRBJ2-1,TRBD2,ANSKLSTGTSGGRYNEQF
TRBV6-5,TRBJ1-2,TRBD1,ASSRGEGTVAYGYT
TRBV20-1,TRBJ1-5,-,SASGGTGNQPQH
TRBV30,TRBJ2-3,TRBD2,AWRTLADTQY
TRBV2,TRBJ1-5,-,ASSEARQPQH
TRBV7-2,-,-,ASSSPRLTQGASYNEQY
TRBV5-5,TRBJ2-5,TRBD1,ATAQGARETQY
TRBV24-1,TRBJ2-3,-,AASGSRGDPGAGTQY
TRBV7-9,TRBJ2-6,TRBD1,ASSPYGRGRVTGANVLT
TRBV9,TRBJ2-1,-,ASSVTASLSSYNEQF
TRBV12-3/TRBV12-4,TRBJ1-4,-,ASSLRRINEKLF
TRBV7-2,TRBJ2-5,-,ASLHGTVSEETQY
TRBV12-5,TRBJ1-1,-,ASGLGTGKGFAEAF
TRBV5-4,TRBJ2-1,-,ASTRGVPGNEQF
TRBV4-1,TRBJ2-4,-,ASSQDGFLMAGQY
TRBV6-1,TRBJ1-6,-,VSNRWDSPLH
TRBV7-9,TRBJ2-1,-,ASSLYSNEQF
TRBV30,TRBJ1-1,-,AWSPGRRNTEAF
TRBV29-1,TRBJ2-7,TRBD1,SVGTGVSYEQY
TRBV27,TRBJ2-7,TRBD1,ASSYPGQKPYEQY
TRBV4-1,TRBJ1-2,-,ASRPPGAYGYT
TRBV4-1,TRBJ2-1,-,ASSQIPGNEQF
TRBV3-1,TRBJ2-3,TRBD2,ASSQDLSGGARNAQY
TRBV4-3,TRBJ1-6,-,ASSQEDPGRGSPLH
TRBV3-1,TRBJ1-4,-,ASSPRQVAKLF
TRBV5-5,TRBJ2-3,-,ASSPRTLGATDTQY
TRBV20-1,TRBJ1-2,TRBD1,SARTGRNYGYT
TRBV12-3/TRBV12-4,TRBJ1-2,TRBD1,ASSSIRGNYGYT
TRBV5-1,TRBJ2-7,TRBD2,ASSQGGLAGYNEQY
TRBV11-2,TRBJ2-3,-,ASSPGVFTDAQY
TRBV4-2,TRBJ2-5,-,ASSHELRETQY
TRBV29-1,TRBJ2-1,-,SVVSGYNEQF
TRBV6-2/TRBV6-3,TRBJ1-5,-,ASSFDGAQPQH
TRBV20-1,TRBJ2-5,TRBD2,SARDPRSSGTRYQETQY
TRBV5-1,TRBJ1-3,-,ASSQSYSGNTIY
TRBV6-2/TRBV6-3,TRBJ2-1,-,ASSYSGRPTHNEQF
TRBV30,TRBJ1-1,-,AWSVFGGDLFDPDTEAF
TRBV7-9,TRBJ2-7,-,ASSASGQPPYEQY
TRBV7-8,TRBJ1-5,-,ASSPLGGDLSNQPQH
TRBV5-1,TRBJ2-3,-,ASSLTTSTDTQY
TRBV2,TRBJ2-7,-,ASRDITYEQY
TRBV5-5,TRBJ2-1,TRBD1,ASSVDTTGGREQF
TRBV7-9,TRBJ1-6,-,ASSRVSGTSNSPLH
TRBV4-3,TRBJ2-1,TRBD2,ASSQDLASGYNEQF
TRBV6-1,TRBJ1-6,-,ASSEKGEGPLH
TRBV12-3/TRBV12-4,TRBJ2-1,TRBD2,ASRALSAGGTNEQF
TRBV20-1,TRBJ1-5,TRBD1,SASGQGARQPQH
TRBV4-2,TRBJ2-7,-,ASSRRHPTHYEQY